The sequence of this T cell receptor (beta chain) was determined in a study of CD8 T cells in Susac syndrome. Notes on the study in general: The CD4+ T cell repertoires that were profiled in Susac syndrome showed no clonal expansion.

Reverse transcription of about 0.45 to 1 ug RNA used random hexamers. TCR beta CDR3 was amplified by immunoSEQ covering 54 Vbeta and 13 Jbeta. From the immunoSEQ multiplex PCR reads, TCRdb called clonotypes with MiXCR, one entry per CDR3 protein. The sample has around 71,000 distinct CDR3 sequences; 93% are singletons. On this clonotype itself: What it binds is unknown.

Diagnostic criteria defined recently for definite or probable disease were met by the Susac syndrome patients. FACS enriched CD8+ TEMRA cells, while bulk CD8+ and CD4+ were negatively isolated. This TCR was sampled from a human donor with Susac syndrome. The sample comprised CD4+ T cells from PBMCs.

The CDR3 sequence: CASSPRAGLGYTF. CDR3 DNA: TGTGCCAGCAGCCCTAGGGCAGGGCTCGGCTACACCTTC. V and J are TRBV7-2 and TRBJ1-2, with TRBD1 as a possible D gene (5 bases). Per germline, CDR1 SGHTA and CDR2 FQGNSA. The CDR3 spans 13 residues. Trimming stripped 5 bases from V and 8 bases from J, with 15 bases between.